The sequence of this T cell receptor (beta chain) was determined in a study of OX40 agonist ivuxolimab in advanced cancers. The CDR3 consists of 15 residues. V gave up 7 bases and J gave up 4 bases; unmatched junction bases: 12. Germline V lookup: CDR1 MNHEY, CDR2 SMNVEV (reference sequence). Measured with immunoSEQ multiplex PCR; TCRdb has only the in-frame clones, and not every one. Among approximately 66,000 clones listed, roughly nine tenths were seen once. This clone was counted a few times. V gene TRBV27 combines with J gene TRBJ1-2; 7 nucleotides match TRBD1. This TCR derives from an adult with an advanced solid tumor such as melanoma, head and neck, liver or kidney cancer. The sequencing here drew on CD4+ or CD8+ T cells sorted from blood, taken in a trial of the OX40 agonist ivuxolimab. CDR3 region: CASTQTPGGLYGYTF. In DNA form, the CDR3 reads TGTGCCAGCACCCAGACCCCAGGGGGGCTCTATGGCTACACCTTC.